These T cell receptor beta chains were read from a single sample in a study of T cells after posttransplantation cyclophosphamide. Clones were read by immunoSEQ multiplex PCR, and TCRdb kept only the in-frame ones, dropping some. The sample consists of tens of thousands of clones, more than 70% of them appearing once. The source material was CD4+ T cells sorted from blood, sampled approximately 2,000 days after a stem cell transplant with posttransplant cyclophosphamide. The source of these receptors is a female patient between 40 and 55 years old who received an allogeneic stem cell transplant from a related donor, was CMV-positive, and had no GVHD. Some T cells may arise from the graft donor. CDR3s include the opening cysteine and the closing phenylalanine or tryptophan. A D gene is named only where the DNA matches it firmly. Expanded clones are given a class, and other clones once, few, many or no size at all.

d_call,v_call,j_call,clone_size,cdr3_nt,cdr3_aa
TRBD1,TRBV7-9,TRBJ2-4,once,TGTGCCAGCAGCTTAGGGGCTCACGGGACAGGGGTTGACAAAAACATTCAGTACTTC,CASSLGAHGTGVDKNIQYF
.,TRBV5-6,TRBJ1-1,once,TGTGCCAGCAGCCGTCGGCCAGGGGATCTCGTAGCTTTCTTT,CASSRRPGDLVAFF
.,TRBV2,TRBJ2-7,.,TGTGCCAGCCAAGTCCGTGGAGCTGAAAACTACGAGCAGTACTTC,CASQVRGAENYEQYF
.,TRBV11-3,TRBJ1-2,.,TGTGCCAGCAGCCGTAGTTTTAACTATGGCTACACCTTC,CASSRSFNYGYTF
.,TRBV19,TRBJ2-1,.,TGTGCCAGTAGCGCAGGGTACAATGAGCAGTTCTTC,CASSAGYNEQFF
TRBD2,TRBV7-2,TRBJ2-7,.,TGTGCCAGCAGCTTTTGGGTAGTCGGGGGGACTAGCGGAGTCTACGAGCAGTACTTC,CASSFWVVGGTSGVYEQYF
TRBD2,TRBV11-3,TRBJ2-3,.,TGTGCCAGCAGCTTAGGGACTAGCGTGAGCACAGATACGCAGTATTTT,CASSLGTSVSTDTQYF
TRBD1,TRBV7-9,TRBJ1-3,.,TGTGCCAGCAGCTTATTTTTTGGGACAGGGGATACTGGAAACACCATATATTTT,CASSLFFGTGDTGNTIYF
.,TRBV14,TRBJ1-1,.,TGTGCCAGCAGCAAGGAGACAGGAAAGAGGTACACTGAAGCTTTCTTT,CASSKETGKRYTEAFF
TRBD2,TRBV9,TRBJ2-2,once,TGTGCCAGCACCGCCCGGAAAGCGGGGGCCACCGGGGAGCTGTTTTTT,CASTARKAGATGELFF
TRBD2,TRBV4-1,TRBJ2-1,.,TGCGCCAGCAGCCAACTAGCGGGGACGTACAATGAGCAGTTCTTC,CASSQLAGTYNEQFF
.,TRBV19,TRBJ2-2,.,TGTGCCAGTAGTATGGGGCAGTCCTCGGCCGGGGAGCTGTTTTTT,CASSMGQSSAGELFF
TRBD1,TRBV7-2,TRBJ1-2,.,TGTGCCAGCAGCCCGTCAGGGGGGAACTATGGCTACACCTTC,CASSPSGGNYGYTF
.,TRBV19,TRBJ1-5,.,TGTGCCAGCAGGGGAGCGTATAGCAATCAGCCCCAGCATTTT,CASRGAYSNQPQHF
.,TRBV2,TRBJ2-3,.,TGTGCCAGCAGGGGCCCCAGCTCCGGCTATTCAGATACGCAGTATTTT,CASRGPSSGYSDTQYF
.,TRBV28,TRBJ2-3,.,TGTGCCAGCAGTTTAACTGCCTCAAATGGGGCCACAGATACGCAGTATTTT,CASSLTASNGATDTQYF
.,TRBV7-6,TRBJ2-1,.,TGTGCCAGCAGCTTACTGCCTTTAGGGGGAACCTACAATGAGCAGTTCTTC,CASSLLPLGGTYNEQFF
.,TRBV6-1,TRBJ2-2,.,TGTGCCAGCCGTCTTCTGACCGGGGAGCTGTTTTTT,CASRLLTGELFF
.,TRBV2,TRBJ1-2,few,TGTGCCAGCAGTGAAGGGCGGGGCTACGGCTACACCTTC,CASSEGRGYGYTF
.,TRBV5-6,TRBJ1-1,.,TGTGCCAGCAGCTTTAGAGACAGGAACACTGAAGCTTTCTTT,CASSFRDRNTEAFF
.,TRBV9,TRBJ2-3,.,TGTGCCAGCAGCGTCCAGGGCACAGATACGCAGTATTTT,CASSVQGTDTQYF
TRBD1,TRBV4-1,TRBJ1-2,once,TGCGCCAGCAGCCAAGATAGGACAGGGTGGAACTATGGCTACACCTTC,CASSQDRTGWNYGYTF
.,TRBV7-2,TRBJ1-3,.,TGTGCCAGCAGCTTAGTGGCCGGAAACACCATATATTTT,CASSLVAGNTIYF
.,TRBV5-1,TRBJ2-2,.,TGCGCCAGCAGCTTGGCCCAGGGAAACACCGGGGAGCTGTTTTTT,CASSLAQGNTGELFF
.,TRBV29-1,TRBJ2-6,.,TGCAGCGTTACAGGGAGCTCTGGGGCCAACGTCCTGACTTTC,CSVTGSSGANVLTF
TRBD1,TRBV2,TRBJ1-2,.,TGTGCCAGCAGGACAGGGACCCTGGGGGGCTATGGCTACACCTTC,CASRTGTLGGYGYTF
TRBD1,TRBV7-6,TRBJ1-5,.,TGTGCCAGCAGCTTAGGGGCAGGGGGAAGTCAGCCCCAGCATTTT,CASSLGAGGSQPQHF
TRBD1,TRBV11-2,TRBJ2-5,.,TGTGCCAGCAGCCCGGGACAGGGACACCAAGAGACCCAGTACTTC,CASSPGQGHQETQYF